Listed here is a single T cell receptor (beta chain). This entry comes from a study of T cells in tuberculosis. After thawing and overnight rest, PBMC were stained with GMM-loaded CD1B tetramer, viability dye and anti-CD3 for sorting. The CD1B tetramers carried C32 glucose monomycolate purified from Rhodococcus equi. Before cryopreservation, the sorted PBMC lost their CD14-expressing monocytes. No alpha-beta pairing information exists for these sequences. The repertoire was sequenced with immunoSEQ multiplex PCR; TCRdb's copy has only in-frame clones and lacks some. This sample has about 59,000 clones, with 81% found just once. The TCR was taken from an adult woman with latent tuberculosis. What was sequenced was CD1b-GMM tetramer-negative cells sorted from PBMCs.

The CDR3 coding sequence is TGCAGCGTTGTTCCGGGTGGGGATACGCAGTATTTT. This gives the protein CSVVPGGDTQYF. The chain carries TRBV29-1 and TRBJ2-3; D unresolved. V dropped 4 bases and J dropped 6 bases, with 11 bases sitting between them. The CDR3 is 12 amino acids. Germline CDR1 and CDR2: SQVTM and ANQGSEA.